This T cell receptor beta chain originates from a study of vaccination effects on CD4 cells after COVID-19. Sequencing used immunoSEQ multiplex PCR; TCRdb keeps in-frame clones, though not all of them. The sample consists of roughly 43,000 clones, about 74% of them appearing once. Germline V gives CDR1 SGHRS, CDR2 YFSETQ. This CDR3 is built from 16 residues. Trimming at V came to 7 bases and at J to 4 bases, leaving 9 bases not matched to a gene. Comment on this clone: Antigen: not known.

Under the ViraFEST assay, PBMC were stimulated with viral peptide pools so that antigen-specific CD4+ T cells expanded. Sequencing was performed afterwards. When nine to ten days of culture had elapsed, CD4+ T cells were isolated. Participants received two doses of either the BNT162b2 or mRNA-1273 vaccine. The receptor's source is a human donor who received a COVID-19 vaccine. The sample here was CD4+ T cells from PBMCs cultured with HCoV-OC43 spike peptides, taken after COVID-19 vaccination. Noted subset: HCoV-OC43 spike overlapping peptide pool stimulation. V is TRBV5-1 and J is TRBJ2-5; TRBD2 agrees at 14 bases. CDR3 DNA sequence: TGCGCCAGCGAGGGAGGACTAGCGGGAGGTGGAGAGACCCAGTACTTC. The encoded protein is CASEGGLAGGGETQYF.